This TCR beta chain originates from a study of cytomegalovirus exposure and HLA in healthy donors listed by TCRdb under 2017. Regarding the research as a whole: An earlier analysis of approximately 600 of the donors reported approximately 300 Gb of sequence data and around 120 million unique TCR beta sequences from roughly 200 million T cells. In a later genetic analysis, genome-wide SNP genotypes for about 55% of the 666 donors were used, and that subset was treated as a discovery cohort. All discovery cohort repertoires had been generated on a single sequencing platform. To predict cytomegalovirus infection status, the study brought together high-throughput TCR immunosequencing, statistical association of individual TCRs with disease status, and machine learning. Using immunosequencing, the study profiled T cell repertoires from fewer than 850 subjects and related those repertoires to cytomegalovirus serostatus. The study aimed to test whether signatures of past pathogen exposure could be identified by cataloging public T cell receptors. In addition to the first cohort of 666 subjects, a separate validation cohort of under 150 different subjects was used. Across around 400 genotyped donors of the cohort, an average of roughly 200,000 unique TCR beta nucleotide sequences per donor were sequenced, and 15% to 20% of those sequences were non-productive. To study patterns of TCR occurrence, a later analysis re-analyzed previously published TCR beta repertoires from 650 to 750 donors and added high-resolution HLA genotyping. Of the approximately 370 genotyped donors, roughly 80% were placed in the genetic ancestry cluster associated with self-reported Caucasian donors. HLA typing included class I and class II loci at four-digit resolution. Roughly 300 gigabases of sequencing data and 78 million or so unique TCR sequences were included in an early release covering about 600 HLA-typed donors. Four to six DR-DQ haplotypes were handled as single units for association and clustering because linkage in the cohort was strong. Alongside the repertoire data, information on donor age, sex, ethnicity and CMV serostatus was compiled. In the later analysis, no new phenotypic data were used to find candidate immune exposures; instead, reliance was placed on TCR beta sequences and their occurrence across donors. Typing coverage differed by locus: A, B, C, DRB1 and DQB1 were typed in roughly 620-640 donors, DQA1 in 500 to 550, DPA1 in some 610, and DPB1 in just under 490. An earlier analysis of around 540 of the donors applied high-throughput TCR beta sequencing to assess whether each TCR beta V gene segment acted as functional or pseudogenic. Overall study outcomes, separate from this receptor: In vitro tests confirmed that three of the cytomegalovirus-associated TCR beta chains recognize cytomegalovirus antigens. Across donors, most TCR sequences were observed very rarely, whereas some public TCRs were present in many individuals. The presence/absence analyses assumed that sequencing depth was roughly uniform across donors, and that assumption may not be true. A group of highly shared sequence variants was considered likely to be a technical artifact of the sequencing pipeline. Specific HLA alleles were associated with some 15,000 TCR beta sequences at a false discovery rate of 0.05 in a later analysis. In a later analysis, several top co-occurrence clusters were reported to appear linked to parvovirus B19, influenza, CMV and Epstein-Barr virus. Compared with the approximately 670-donor mean, donors in an Asian-associated ancestry cluster had fewer N-insertions in productive TCRs, according to a later genetic analysis. Because HLA typing was unavailable for some donors at each locus, only the typed subset was used in association tests. Immune exposure information for the cohort was limited to CMV serostatus. In an earlier analysis of 587 of the donors, most TCR beta V segments appeared in productive rearrangements about 90% or about 30% of the time, broadly matching IMGT annotations. The cohort was sequenced for TCR beta chains only, and without alpha or paired-chain data the features that could be detected were limited. A further reported finding was that TCR beta sequences accurately predicted the HLA-A and HLA-B alleles for most subjects in the first cohort. According to the authors, the approach could potentially be generalized to other disease states and immunological phenotypes. Because counts were too low, 15 to 20 rarely observed V segments, including chromosome 9 orphons, were excluded from the earlier analysis of 587 of the donors. A later analysis found that TCR association rates varied across HLA loci, with DRB1 alleles showing the most associated TCRs and HLA-C alleles the fewest. In both the original and validation cohorts, the classifier was reported to diagnose cytomegalovirus status with high specificity and sensitivity. A later analysis found that HLA-associated TCR beta chains were more clonally expanded and had lower generation probabilities than equally common non-associated chains. V-gene and J-gene trimming of TCR beta chains was associated with a missense DCLRE1C variant in a later genetic analysis, and the association was replicated in an independent cohort. Some IMGT-functional V segments, including TRBV6-2 and TRBV6-3, could not be told apart with the 87-base-pair reads, so those segments were excluded. Linkage disequilibrium might explain the correlated functional status among segregating V segments, but an unknown experimental factor could not be excluded. In a later analysis, most CMV-associated TCR beta chains were found to appear HLA-restricted, with HLA associations seemingly driven largely by CMV exposure. When HLA alleles, especially DR and DQ, strongly co-occurred, attributing TCR associations to individual alleles was difficult. The study gave a list of 150 to 200 TCR beta chains associated with cytomegalovirus.

The cohort comprised approximately 700 healthy bone marrow donors. At the time of sampling, every cohort member was nominally healthy, though immune exposures that went unrecorded were likely present. The donor tested CMV seropositive and was one of the 289 seropositive cohort members. Every donor gave a peripheral blood sample, and the peripheral blood mononuclear cells from that sample were used for TCR beta sequencing. Genomic DNA extraction from the blood cell samples was performed with the Qiagen DNeasy Blood Extraction Kit. Comment on this clone: Its target antigen remains unknown. Per-nucleotide qualities are absent, and no much larger clonotype sits a single base away.

For CDR1 and CDR2, the germline V gene lists SGDLS and YYNGEE. The CDR3, from cysteine to phenylalanine, totals 15 residues. Left in the record is the CDR3 DNA by itself, 45 bases read in frame from the first base. Trimming takes 4 bases from V and 1 base from J, and the germline ends sit 15 bases apart. The library was generated by the immunoSEQ multiplex PCR assay. For the multiplex PCR, a mixture combining 60 forward primers for TCR Vbeta segments and 13 reverse primers for TCR Jbeta segments was used. Amplification of the CDR3 region of rearranged TCR beta genes was performed with a multiplex PCR assay on genomic DNA. On the Illumina HiSeq System, the amplified TCR beta libraries were sequenced as 87-base-pair reads. Per the original workflow: Across the 500 to 700 repertoires, a later analysis counted roughly 84 million unique TCR beta chains, some 11 million of which were shared by at least two donors. A nearest-neighbor algorithm error-corrected the raw reads and collapsed the reads into unique sequences, merging closely related sequences to remove PCR and sequencing errors. To assign V, D and J gene segments, CDR3 sequences were aligned to IMGT reference sequences. For a sequence to be retained, a match of at least six nucleotides to both a V gene segment and a J gene segment was required. A rearrangement was called productive if the CDR3 had no stop codons and remained in frame with V and J, and every other rearrangement was called non-productive. CDR3 was defined by IMGT convention, running from the second conserved V-encoded cysteine to the conserved J-encoded phenylalanine. In an earlier analysis of some 550 of the donors, sequences lacking an unambiguous match to a single V gene segment were excluded. In an earlier analysis of a few hundred of the donors, V segments were called functional above 56.7% productive rearrangements and were called segregating when the between-donor standard deviation exceeded 5%. A statistical classification framework was developed to diagnose cytomegalovirus status using the catalog of TCR beta chain sequences. In a later analysis, TCR nucleotide sequences were compared against IMGT/GENE-DB human TR gene sequences so that V and J genes could be assigned. In a later analysis, CDR3 sequences and most-parsimonious VDJ recombination scenarios were assigned using the TCRdist pipeline. A later analysis defined each TCR beta chain by its CDR3 amino acid sequence plus V-gene family, and excluded reads lacking a unique V-gene family. As a way to deal with suspected cross-contamination and a sequencing artifact, a later analysis dropped 640 or so nucleotide sequences that were highly shared and had low generation probability. For each public chain, a later analysis derived a clonal expansion index from normalized ranks of inferred template counts within each repertoire. In a later analysis, generation probabilities were computed using a VDJ recombination model fitted to out-of-frame rearrangements, and the results were checked against IGoR. In a later analysis, TCR-TCR, TCR-HLA and TCR-CMV co-occurrence was scored with hypergeometric tests, and a repertoire-size bias correction was applied to TCR pairs. To estimate false discovery rates, a later analysis permuted the HLA or CMV assignments 20 times. In a later analysis, co-occurring TCRs were grouped using DBSCAN, and TCRdist sequence similarity was added for clustering within HLA-allele-positive subsets. For co-occurrence clustering, repertoires with fewer than 30,000 or more than 120,000 public chains were excluded, along with about five repertoires with anomalous nucleotide sharing. Sourced from immuneACCESS, this table was stored by TCRdb with only in-frame sequences that have V and J called. A share of the clones is absent; for the studies checked, an unresolved V gene accounts for under half, and the remainder has no known explanation. Clone size and V and J calls were adopted from that table, with D and trimming inferred from the DNA. The sample contains tens of thousands of clones, 65% to 75% of them found a single time. The ten biggest clones cover roughly 7% of the sample.

The V and J segments used are TRBV9 and TRBJ2-7, and perhaps TRBD1 as D gene, on 7 matching bases. The sequencing input was PBMCs. This receptor was obtained from a man aged 25 to 40 in good health and CMV-seropositive. In nucleotides, the sequence is TGTGCCAGCAGCCGTGGGCAGGGGGGTTCCTACGAGCAGTACTTC. Its protein product is CASSRGQGGSYEQYF.